This T cell receptor (beta chain) appears in the sequencing data of a study of T cell repertoires and HLA-DP antigens. At the level of the study: One stimulator alloantigen differed from self by one groove amino acid; the other by ten. Average DNA input: around 200 ng for CD137+CD4+ sorts, roughly 1.2 ug pre-culture.

Germline V lookup: CDR1 GTSNPN, CDR2 SVGIG (reference sequence). The CDR3 sequence is 13 residues long. J gave up 6 bases and V 4 bases, and 4 bases lay outside the gene matches. A note on this clone: As yet, its antigen is unknown.

Findings of the study overall: Sorted CD137+ clonality was 0.3 to 0.5 for both alloantigens, versus approximately 0.04 pre-culture.

Amplification used primers for 54 TRBV and 13 TRBJ segments. TCRdb's table, derived via immunoSEQ multiplex PCR, lists solely in-frame clones and lacks some. This table holds approximately 90,000 clones, roughly nine tenths found once. Sequencing used CD4+ T cells from PBMCs. The rearrangement uses TRBV30 and TRBJ1-1, with 11 positions matching TRBD1. The source is a man between 50 and 59 years old in good health and CMV-seronegative. The CDR3 coding sequence is TGTGCCTGGACCGGACAGGGGGCCGCTGAAGCTTTCTTT. This encodes CAWTGQGAAEAFF.